The rows below give T cell receptor beta chains drawn from one sample of a study of OX40 agonist ivuxolimab in advanced cancers. The data were produced by immunoSEQ multiplex PCR, yet TCRdb's version contains in-frame clones alone and is incomplete. The sample yields 50,000 to 65,000 clones, about 89% seen once. Specimen: CD4+ or CD8+ T cells sorted from blood, collected in a trial of the OX40 agonist ivuxolimab. The receptor set was obtained from an adult with an advanced solid tumor such as melanoma, head and neck, liver or kidney cancer. CDR3s include the opening cysteine and the closing phenylalanine or tryptophan. D genes are given only for firm matches. Expanded clones are given a class, and other clones once, few, many or no size at all.

v_call	d_call	clone_size	j_call	cdr3_length	cdr3_nt	cdr3_aa
TRBV18	TRBD2	NA	TRBJ2-7	17	TGTGCCAGCTCACCCCCCGGACTAGCGGGAATCCCCTACGAGCAGTACTTC	CASSPPGLAGIPYEQYF
TRBV27	NA	NA	TRBJ1-2	13	TGTGCCAGCAGTTCAACATCTCTCTATGGCTACACCTTC	CASSSTSLYGYTF
TRBV6-5	NA	NA	TRBJ2-7	14	TGTGCCAGCAGCCAAACAGGTAGCTCCTACGAGCAGTACTTC	CASSQTGSSYEQYF
TRBV7-9	NA	once	TRBJ1-5	16	TGTGCCAGCAGCTTAGGAGGGCGTGCAGGTACTCAGCCCCAGCATTTT	CASSLGGRAGTQPQHF
TRBV16	NA	NA	TRBJ1-1	14	TGTGCCAGCAGCCAGGGGAGAACCGACACTGAAGCTTTCTTT	CASSQGRTDTEAFF
TRBV27	NA	NA	TRBJ2-6	16	TGTGCCAGCAGTTTATCCCCAGGGGCTGGGGCCAACGTCCTGACTTTC	CASSLSPGAGANVLTF
TRBV7-9	NA	NA	TRBJ1-3	16	TGTGCCAGCAGCCCACGTACGGGGTATGGTGGAAACACCATATATTTT	CASSPRTGYGGNTIYF
TRBV11-2	TRBD1	NA	TRBJ2-1	13	TGTGCCAGCAGCTTAAGGACAGGGTATGAGCAGTTCTTC	CASSLRTGYEQFF
TRBV13	NA	NA	TRBJ2-7	16	TGTGCCAGCAGCTTGGATCCGGGACCGTCCTCCTACGAGCAGTACTTC	CASSLDPGPSSYEQYF
TRBV6-1	NA	few	TRBJ1-2	15	TGTGCCAGCAGTGAATTCGCCCAACAGGCATATGGCTACACCTTC	CASSEFAQQAYGYTF
TRBV18	TRBD2	NA	TRBJ2-2	16	TGTGCCAGTTTGGGACTAGCGGGAGCACAGACCGGGGAGCTGTTTTTT	CASLGLAGAQTGELFF
TRBV28	NA	NA	TRBJ2-3	18	TGTGCCAGCAGTTTATACCCCGGACTCGTAAGGGGCACAGATACGCAGTATTTT	CASSLYPGLVRGTDTQYF
TRBV11-2	TRBD2	NA	TRBJ2-7	15	TGTGCCAGCAGCACCGGACTAGCGGATAATTACGAGCAGTACTTC	CASSTGLADNYEQYF
TRBV6-6	NA	NA	TRBJ2-1	15	TGTGCCAGCAGTTACTCGGAGACGGGCAACAATGAGCAGTTCTTC	CASSYSETGNNEQFF
TRBV4-1	NA	NA	TRBJ2-1	12	TGCGCCAGCAGCCAAGGCATCGGTGAGCAGTTCTTC	CASSQGIGEQFF
TRBV27	NA	NA	TRBJ1-5	14	TGTGCCAGCAGTTCGGAACAGAACAATCAGCCCCAGCATTTT	CASSSEQNNQPQHF
TRBV18	NA	NA	TRBJ2-1	18	TGTGCCAGCTCACCTTCAAATGATATCCAGACCTTCTACAATGAGCAGTTCTTC	CASSPSNDIQTFYNEQFF
TRBV2	NA	NA	TRBJ2-7	14	TGTGCCAGCAGTGAATTTCAGGGGAACTACGAGCAGTACTTC	CASSEFQGNYEQYF
TRBV9	TRBD1	NA	TRBJ2-2	14	TGTGCCAGCACCCAGGGGGCAATCACCGGGGAGCTGTTTTTT	CASTQGAITGELFF
TRBV5-4	NA	once	TRBJ2-5	13	TGTGCCAGCAGCTTGGGGCTCTCAGAGACCCAGTACTTC	CASSLGLSETQYF
TRBV28	NA	once	TRBJ1-1	12	TGTGCCAGCAGTTTCCGGGTTTCTGAAGCTTTCTTT	CASSFRVSEAFF
TRBV4-1	NA	NA	TRBJ2-1	11	TGCGCCAGCAGCCAGAGTGATGAGCAGTTCTTC	CASSQSDEQFF
TRBV7-3	TRBD1	NA	TRBJ1-1	14	TGTGCCAGCAGCAGACAGGGGCTGGACACTGAAGCTTTCTTT	CASSRQGLDTEAFF
TRBV19	NA	NA	TRBJ2-7	13	TGTGCCAGTAGAAGGACGTACTCCTACGAGCAGTACTTC	CASRRTYSYEQYF
TRBV5-8	NA	NA	TRBJ2-3	16	TGTGCCAGCAGCTTGGGGGATTCGGGGGCTACAGATACGCAGTATTTT	CASSLGDSGATDTQYF
TRBV30	TRBD1	NA	TRBJ2-7	14	TGTGCCTGGAGTGTCGGACAGGGCCTCTACGAGCAGTACTTC	CAWSVGQGLYEQYF
TRBV4-3	TRBD2	NA	TRBJ2-7	16	TGCGCCAGCAGCCAAGATCAGGGCGGGAGACGCTACGAGCAGTACTTC	CASSQDQGGRRYEQYF
TRBV4-2	NA	NA	TRBJ1-5	15	TGTGCCAGCAGCCAAGACCCAGGGGCGAATCAGCCCCAGCATTTT	CASSQDPGANQPQHF
TRBV28	NA	NA	TRBJ2-7	11	TGTGCCAGCCTCAAAATCTACGAGCAGTACTTC	CASLKIYEQYF
TRBV4-1	TRBD1	NA	TRBJ1-2	15	TGCGCCAGCAGCAACGGACAGGGAGGGAACTATGGCTACACCTTC	CASSNGQGGNYGYTF
TRBV9	NA	NA	TRBJ1-2	15	TGTGCCAGCAGCGTAGATGGAGGCACAGGGTCCGGCTACACCTTC	CASSVDGGTGSGYTF
TRBV27	TRBD1	NA	TRBJ2-1	16	TGTGCCAGCAGTGTCGGGACAGTACCCCTATGGGGTGAGCAGTTCTTC	CASSVGTVPLWGEQFF
TRBV7-2	TRBD2	NA	TRBJ2-1	15	TGTGCCAGCAGCCCCTCTAGCGGGGGCTACAATGAGCAGTTCTTC	CASSPSSGGYNEQFF
TRBV11-2	NA	once	TRBJ1-4	15	TGTGCCAGCAGCCCCACCGCCGCAACTAATGAAAAACTGTTTTTT	CASSPTAATNEKLFF
TRBV27	TRBD1	NA	TRBJ2-1	15	TGTGCCAGCAGTTTGGGACAGGGGTATTACAATGAGCAGTTCTTC	CASSLGQGYYNEQFF
TRBV7-8	TRBD2	NA	TRBJ2-7	14	TGTGCCAGCAGCCTGTCGGGGGGGAACTACGAGCAGTACTTC	CASSLSGGNYEQYF
TRBV2	NA	few	TRBJ2-7	13	TGTGCCAGCAGTGAAGCAACTTACTACGAGCAGTACTTC	CASSEATYYEQYF
TRBV16	TRBD1	NA	TRBJ2-5	14	TGTGCCAGCAGCCAACCGGGACAGAGGGAGACCCAGTACTTC	CASSQPGQRETQYF
TRBV7-9	NA	NA	TRBJ2-1	14	TGTGCCAGCAGCCCAAGGAGTTCCTACAATGAGCAGTTCTTC	CASSPRSSYNEQFF
TRBV7-9	TRBD1	NA	TRBJ1-1	14	TGTGCCAGCAGGCCACAGGGGATAATCACTGAAGCTTTCTTT	CASRPQGIITEAFF
TRBV27	NA	NA	TRBJ2-7	16	TGTGCCAGCAGTTTAGGTGACGGGGCCTCTTCCTACGAGCAGTACTTC	CASSLGDGASSYEQYF
TRBV6-1	NA	NA	TRBJ1-1	12	TGTGCCAGCGGGAATCTGAACACTGAAGCTTTCTTT	CASGNLNTEAFF
TRBV6-6	NA	NA	TRBJ2-7	13	TGTGCCAGCAGTTACGGAGAGACCTACGAGCAGTACTTC	CASSYGETYEQYF
TRBV27	NA	NA	TRBJ2-1	13	TGTGCCAGCAGTTTATGGACAAGCTCCGAGCAGTTCTTC	CASSLWTSSEQFF
TRBV15	NA	NA	TRBJ1-4	13	TGTGCCACCAGCAGGAATGGTCGGGAAAAACTGTTTTTT	CATSRNGREKLFF
TRBV27	NA	NA	TRBJ2-3	15	TGTGCCAGCAAGAAACAGGGACGTACCACAGATACGCAGTATTTT	CASKKQGRTTDTQYF
TRBV25-1	NA	NA	TRBJ2-1	15	TGTGCCAGCTCCACCACCAGGGGTTTTTACAATGAGCAGTTCTTC	CASSTTRGFYNEQFF
TRBV13	NA	NA	TRBJ2-2	16	TGTGCCAGCAGCTTAGGTTCCATTGTAGGGGCCGGGGAGCTGTTTTTT	CASSLGSIVGAGELFF
TRBV2	TRBD2	NA	TRBJ2-7	15	TGTGCCAGCAGTGAGAATGAGGGAGGGCTCTACGAGCAGTACTTC	CASSENEGGLYEQYF
TRBV11-3	TRBD2	NA	TRBJ2-7	15	TGTGCCAGCAGCTTAGCTAGCGGCGTTTTGGACGAGCAGTACTTC	CASSLASGVLDEQYF
TRBV28	NA	NA	TRBJ2-3	15	TGTGCCAGCAGTAATCCCTTTCCCAGCACAGATACGCAGTATTTT	CASSNPFPSTDTQYF